Shown below are 7 T cell receptor beta chains from a single sample sequenced in a study of T cells in Graves' hyperthyroidism and ophthalmopathy. Template material for amplifying TCR beta CDR3 regions consisted of RNA transcripts. RT-PCR in the first round (using the HTBI primer set) targeted the TCR CDR3. One entry per CDR3 protein, called by TCRdb with MiXCR from the multiplex PCR reads. The repertoire has a few hundred thousand distinct CDR3 sequences, about 17% of them found once; the top ten carry around 57%. Sequencing was done on a sample of blood. Receptor source: a woman aged 55-70 years with Graves' ophthalmopathy.

This clonotype was seen repeatedly, ten times or more. The chain uses TRBV24-1 and TRBJ1-2, with a tentative D call TRBD1 (5 bases). The CDR3 totals 16 residues. CDR1 and CDR2 from the germline V gene are KGHDR and SFDVKD. V dropped 2 bases and J dropped 4 bases, with 16 bases sitting between them. In DNA, the CDR3 is TGTGCCACCAGTGATTCGGCCCTCTCGGGGGGCTATGGCTACACCTTC. This sequence encodes CATSDSALSGGYGYTF.

The chain combines TRBV19 with TRBJ1-5; 7 bases are a match to TRBD1. This CDR3 has 14 residues. Germline V gene sequence: CDR1 LNHDA, CDR2 SQIVND (reference sequence). The V and J ends lost 5 bases and 8 bases, in that order; junction bases with no gene match: 9. The CDR3 spells CASSADRVREPQHF. For the CDR3, the DNA is TGTGCCAGTAGTGCCGACAGGGTGCGAGAGCCCCAGCATTTT.

The chain carries TRBV6-5 and TRBJ2-1, with 12 bases matching TRBD2. Losses at the gene ends were 3 bases for V and 7 bases for J; bases not matched to a gene: 10. Germline values: CDR1 MNHEY, CDR2 SVGAGI. The CDR3 contains 17 residues. DNA for the CDR3: TGTGCCAGCAGTTATTGGGCGACTAGCGGGAGAGAGAATGAGCAGTTCTTC. It yields the protein CASSYWATSGRENEQFF.

The J gene is TRBJ1-2, the V gene TRBV6-2 or TRBV6-3, with D maybe TRBD1 (6 bases). The CDR3 is made up of 14 amino acids. Germline CDR1 and CDR2: MNHEY and SVGEGT. V was trimmed by 10 bases and J by 4 bases, leaving 19 bases between them. The chain's CDR3 is CATKDRRRVYGYTF. The CDR3, as DNA: TGTGCCACTAAGGACAGACGTCGGGTCTATGGCTACACCTTC.

This clonotype has just a few counts. The chain joins TRBV6-1 to TRBJ1-5; D uncertain. Germline V lookup: CDR1 MNHNS, CDR2 SASEGT. The CDR3 has 15 amino acids. V lost 7 bases, J lost 7 bases, and 20 bases lay in between. The CDR3 bases are TGTGCCAGCACTCTAATAGGAAGGGAATGGCAGCCCCAGCATTTT. This gives the protein CASTLIGREWQPQHF.

This chain joins TRBV4-1 and TRBJ2-2; 9 bases agree with TRBD1. Per the germline V gene, CDR1 is MGHRA and CDR2 is YSYEKL. Trimming took 6 bases from V and 0 from J; bases not matched to a gene: 2. The CDR3 is 15 amino acids. In DNA, the CDR3 is TGCGCCAGCAGACAGGGGGCCGCGAACACCGGGGAGCTGTTTTTT. Translation gives CASRQGAANTGELFF.

This clonotype was picked up a small number of times. The chain couples TRBV5-6 to TRBJ1-1; a weak D match, TRBD1 (5 bases). The CDR3 extends over 13 amino acids. Germline V gene lookup returns CDR1 SGHDT and CDR2 YYEEEE. Deletions cut 6 bases from V and 7 bases from J, with 16 bases between. The CDR3 sequence: CASIFGTENEAFF. Here the CDR3 DNA reads TGTGCCAGCATCTTCGGGACGGAGAATGAAGCTTTCTTT.